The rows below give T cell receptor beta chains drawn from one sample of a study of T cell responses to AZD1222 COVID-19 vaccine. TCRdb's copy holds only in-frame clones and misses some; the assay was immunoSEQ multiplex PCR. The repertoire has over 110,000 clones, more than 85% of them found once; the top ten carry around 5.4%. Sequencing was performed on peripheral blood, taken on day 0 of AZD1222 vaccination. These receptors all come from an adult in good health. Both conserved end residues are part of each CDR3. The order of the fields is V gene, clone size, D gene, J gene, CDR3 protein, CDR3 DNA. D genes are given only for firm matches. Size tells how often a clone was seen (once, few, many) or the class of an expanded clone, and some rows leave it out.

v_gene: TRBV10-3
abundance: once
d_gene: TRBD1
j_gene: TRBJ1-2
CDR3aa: CAISERQGAYGYTF
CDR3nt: TGTGCCATCAGTGAGAGACAGGGGGCTTATGGCTACACCTTC

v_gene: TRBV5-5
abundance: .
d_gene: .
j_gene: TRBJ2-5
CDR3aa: CASSLAWGNQETQYF
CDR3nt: TGTGCCAGCAGCTTGGCCTGGGGGAACCAAGAGACCCAGTACTTC

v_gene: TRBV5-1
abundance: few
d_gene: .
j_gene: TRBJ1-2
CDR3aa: CASSFADLSLRSDGYTF
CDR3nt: TGCGCCAGCAGCTTCGCTGATCTCTCCCTCCGATCAGATGGCTACACCTTC

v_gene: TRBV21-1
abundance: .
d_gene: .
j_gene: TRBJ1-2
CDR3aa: CASSKVPLGGPNNYGYTF
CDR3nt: TGTGCCAGCAGCAAAGTACCCCTCGGGGGGCCTAATAACTATGGCTACACCTTC

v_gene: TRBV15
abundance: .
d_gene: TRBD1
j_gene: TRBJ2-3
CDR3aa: CATSRGTAITDTQYF
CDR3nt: TGTGCCACCAGCAGGGGGACAGCCATCACAGATACGCAGTATTTT

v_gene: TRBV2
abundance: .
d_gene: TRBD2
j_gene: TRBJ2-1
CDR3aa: CASSLKAGGPGEQFF
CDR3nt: TGTGCCAGCAGTCTGAAAGCGGGAGGGCCGGGAGAGCAGTTCTTC

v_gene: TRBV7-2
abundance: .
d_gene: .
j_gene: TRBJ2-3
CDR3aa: CASSSGMKDTQYF
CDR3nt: TGTGCCAGCAGCTCCGGGATGAAAGATACGCAGTATTTT

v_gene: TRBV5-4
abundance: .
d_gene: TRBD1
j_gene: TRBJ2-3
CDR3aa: CASSHRQGSTDTQYF
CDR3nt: TGTGCCAGCAGTCACAGACAGGGTAGCACAGATACGCAGTATTTT

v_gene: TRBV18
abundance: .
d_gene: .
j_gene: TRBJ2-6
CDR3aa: CASSPGSTGANVLTF
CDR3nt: TGTGCCAGCTCACCGGGTAGTACCGGGGCCAACGTCCTGACTTTC

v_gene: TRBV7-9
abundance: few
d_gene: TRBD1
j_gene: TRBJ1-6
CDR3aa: CASSSTGTGFNSPLHF
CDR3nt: TGTGCCAGCAGCTCTACAGGGACAGGCTTTAATTCACCCCTCCACTTT

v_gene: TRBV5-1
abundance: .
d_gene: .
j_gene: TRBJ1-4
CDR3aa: CASSLAGTMMEKLFF
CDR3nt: TGCGCCAGCAGCTTGGCTGGGACAATGATGGAAAAACTGTTTTTT

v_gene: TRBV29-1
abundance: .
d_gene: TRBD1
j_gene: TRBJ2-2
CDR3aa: CSVAPGTGLTGELFF
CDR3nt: TGCAGCGTTGCTCCCGGGACAGGGCTTACCGGGGAGCTGTTTTTT

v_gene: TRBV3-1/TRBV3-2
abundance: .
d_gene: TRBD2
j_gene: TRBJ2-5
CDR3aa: CASSQVPRGVQETQYF
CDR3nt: TGTGCCAGCAGCCAAGTTCCCCGGGGGGTGCAAGAGACCCAGTACTTC

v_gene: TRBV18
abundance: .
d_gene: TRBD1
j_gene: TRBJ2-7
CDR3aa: CASSPSTGGTSSYEQYF
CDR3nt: TGTGCCAGCTCACCAAGCACAGGGGGAACCAGCTCCTACGAGCAGTACTTC

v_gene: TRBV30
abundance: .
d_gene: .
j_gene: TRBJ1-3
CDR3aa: CALVVNTIYF
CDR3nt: TGTGCCCTCGTGGTGAACACCATATATTTT

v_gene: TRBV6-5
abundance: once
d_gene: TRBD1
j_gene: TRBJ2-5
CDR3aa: CASSSQGSPGETQYF
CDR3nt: TGTGCCAGCAGTTCACAGGGGTCTCCGGGAGAGACCCAGTACTTC

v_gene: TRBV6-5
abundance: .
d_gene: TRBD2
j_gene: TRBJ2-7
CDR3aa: CASMRGGPYEQYF
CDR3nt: TGTGCCAGCATGCGGGGGGGCCCCTACGAGCAGTACTTC

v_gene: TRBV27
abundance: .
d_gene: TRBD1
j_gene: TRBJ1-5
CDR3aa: CASSHGTDSNQPQHF
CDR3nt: TGTGCCAGCAGCCATGGGACAGATAGCAATCAGCCCCAGCATTTT

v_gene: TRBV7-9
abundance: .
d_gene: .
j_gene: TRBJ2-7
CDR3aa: CASSSTRGTHTYEQYF
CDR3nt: TGTGCCAGCAGCTCGACTAGGGGAACACACACCTACGAGCAGTACTTC

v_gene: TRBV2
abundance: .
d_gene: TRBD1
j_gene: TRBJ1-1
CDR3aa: CASNRGHSEAFF
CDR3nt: TGTGCCAGCAACAGGGGCCATTCAGAAGCTTTCTTT

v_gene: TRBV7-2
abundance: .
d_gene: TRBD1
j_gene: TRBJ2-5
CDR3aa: CASSLGPTGTGTQYF
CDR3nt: TGTGCCAGCAGCTTAGGGCCGACAGGGACGGGGACCCAGTACTTC

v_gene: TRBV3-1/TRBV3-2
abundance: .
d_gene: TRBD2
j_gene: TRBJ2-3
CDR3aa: CASSQLYPGGSRADTQYF
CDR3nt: TGTGCCAGCAGCCAATTATACCCGGGGGGGAGTCGCGCAGATACGCAGTATTTT

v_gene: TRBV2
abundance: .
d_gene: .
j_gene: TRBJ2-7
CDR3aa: CASRDQGFPTYEQYF
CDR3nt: TGTGCCAGCAGAGACCAGGGGTTCCCTACCTACGAGCAGTACTTC

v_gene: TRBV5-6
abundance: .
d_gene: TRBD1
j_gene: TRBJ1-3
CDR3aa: CASRRQGSGNTIYF
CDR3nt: TGTGCCAGTCGACGACAGGGGTCTGGAAACACCATATATTTT

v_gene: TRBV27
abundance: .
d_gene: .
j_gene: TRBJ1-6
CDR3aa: CASSLVGQFISPLHF
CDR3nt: TGTGCCAGCAGTTTAGTAGGACAGTTTATTTCACCCCTCCACTTT